The 8 T cell receptor beta chains listed next were all sequenced from one sample in a study of T-cell memory formation after mild COVID-19. TCRdb itself ran the 5' RACE reads through MiXCR, one entry per CDR3 protein. The table shows approximately 210,000 distinct CDR3 sequences, with approximately 16% occurring only once. The sequenced material came from PBMCs or a T cell subset sorted from them (not recorded which). All receptors derive from an adult woman who had mild COVID-19 (a few samples of this study predate the infection). Cell type and time point are not known.

The gene calls are TRBV19 and TRBJ1-2; the D is unclear. CDR1 LNHDA and CDR2 SQIVND come from the germline V gene (reference sequence). Trimming removed 7 bases from V and 4 bases from J, with 16 bases in between. The CDR3 is 14 residues long. CDR3 nucleotide sequence: TGTGCCAGTACCCGGAAAGGGAACCCCTATGGCTACACCTTC. It codes for CASTRKGNPYGYTF.

The genes are TRBV7-9 and TRBJ2-7; 7 nucleotides match TRBD1. The V and J ends lost 0 bases and 0 bases, in that order; junction bases with no gene match: 8. The germline CDR1 and CDR2 sequences are SEHNR and FQNEAQ (reference sequence). The CDR3 sequence is 17 residues long. The DNA of the CDR3 is TGTGCCAGCAGCTTAGCCCTCACAGGGGACCCCTCCTACGAGCAGTACTTC. It codes for CASSLALTGDPSYEQYF.

The rearrangement links TRBV25-1 to TRBJ1-4; perhaps TRBD1 as D (5 bases). Looked up from germline, CDR1 is MGHDK and CDR2 is SYGVNS. The ends were cut back, 3 bases at V and 0 bases at J, with 11 bases in the middle. The CDR3 consists of 16 residues. The CDR3 is CASSERPGATNEKLFF. In nucleotides, the CDR3 is TGTGCCAGCAGTGAGAGGCCGGGGGCAACTAATGAAAAACTGTTTTTT.

The gene calls are TRBV11-2 and TRBJ1-5, with D possibly matching TRBD1 (6 bases). Per germline, CDR1 SGHAT and CDR2 FQNNGV. The germline V and J ends were trimmed by 2 bases and 5 bases, with 13 bases remaining between them. The CDR3 consists of 15 residues. The CDR3 sequence is CASSLSGGVYQPQHF. DNA for the CDR3: TGTGCCAGCAGCTTAAGTGGGGGCGTCTATCAGCCCCAGCATTTT.

The V call is TRBV12-3 or TRBV12-4, the J call TRBJ2-7, with 9 bases matching TRBD2. The CDR3 covers 13 residues. V shed 4 bases and J 2 bases; nucleotides not matched to a gene: 0. Written as DNA, the CDR3 is TGTGCCAGCAGTTCTAGCGGGGCCTACGAGCAGTACTTC. It translates to CASSSSGAYEQYF.

This clonotype has a handful of counts. CDR3 DNA: TGTGCCAGCAGCGAACCCGGGTCCTTCTCCTACACCTTC. Translated: CASSEPGSFSYTF. This chain connects TRBV6-2 or TRBV6-3 to TRBJ1-2; D call uncertain. CDR3 size: 13 residues. Between the trimmed V and J ends, which lost 6 bases and 10 bases, there was a span of 18 bases. Germline CDR1 MNHEY, CDR2 SVGEGT.

This clonotype has a count of ten or more. J is TRBJ1-6 and V is TRBV9; D may be TRBD1 (6 bases). The CDR3 loop spans 16 amino acids. The V end lost 0 bases, the J end lost 4 bases, and 11 bases lay between the germline ends. Per germline, CDR1 SGDLS and CDR2 YYNGEE. The CDR3 region has the DNA TGTGCCAGCAGCGTAGAGCCAGGGACATATAATTCACCCCTCCACTTT. Its protein product is CASSVEPGTYNSPLHF.

The V call is TRBV7-2, the J call TRBJ2-1; TRBD2 matches at 7 bases. V dropped 3 bases and J dropped 10; count of bases not matched to a gene: 9. The V gene's germline CDR1 is SGHTA and CDR2 FQGNSA. The CDR3 loop spans 14 amino acids. The DNA of the CDR3 is TGTGCCAGCAGCTTGGACGCGGGAGCGGGGGAGCAGTTCTTC. Protein sequence: CASSLDAGAGEQFF.